This T cell receptor beta chain originates from a study of cytomegalovirus exposure and HLA in healthy donors. At the level of the study: The Caucasian-associated ancestry cluster contained 81% of the 300 to 450 genotyped donors.

The J segment lost 4 bases and the V segment lost 4 bases, leaving 1 base of the junction unmatched. This CDR3 is built from 14 residues. Germline V gives CDR1 SGHVS, CDR2 FNYEAQ. The PCR had 60 Vbeta and 13 Jbeta primers. The data were produced by immunoSEQ multiplex PCR, yet TCRdb's version contains in-frame clones alone and is incomplete. Among about 140,000 clones listed, roughly 77% were seen once. General study findings and limits: An analysis that was carried out later associated 15,000 to 20,000 TCR beta sequences with HLA alleles at 0.05 false discovery rate.

This clone was picked up one time. As yet, its antigen is unknown. Healthy bone marrow donors supplied every sample. There were likely unrecorded immune exposures, though donors were nominally healthy when sampled. J is TRBJ2-1 and V is TRBV7-6; 10 nucleotides line up with TRBD2. The sample consisted of PBMCs. The sequence was obtained from a middle-aged man in good health and CMV-seronegative. The CDR3 DNA follows: TGTGCCAGCAGCTCTAGCGGGGGATACAATGAGCAGTTCTTC. This gives the protein CASSSSGGYNEQFF.